Listed below are T cell receptor beta chains from one sample, sequenced in a study of T cell repertoires in aging, cancer and after chemotherapy. TCRdb reprocessed the multiplex PCR reads via MiXCR and lists one record per CDR3 protein. The sample contains about 6,600 distinct CDR3 sequences, about 29% of which appear only once. The specimen sequenced was blood. These receptors were taken from a human donor with a blood cancer. The donor label of this sample is uncertain. Each CDR3 is given with its conserved first and last residue. The D gene is left open where the match is weak. Expanded clones are given a class, and other clones once, few, many or no size at all.

J: TRBJ2-5
D: -
size: -
V: TRBV5-6
CDR3: CASSRRDQETQYF
DNA: TGTGCCAGCAGCCGGAGGGACCAAGAGACCCAGTACTTC

J: TRBJ1-1
D: -
size: few
V: TRBV6-1
CDR3: CASSVGGEAFF
DNA: TGTGCCAGCAGTGTAGGAGGTGAAGCTTTCTTT

J: TRBJ1-5
D: TRBD1
size: -
V: TRBV20-1
CDR3: CSSQGQPNQPQHF
DNA: TGCAGTTCCCAGGGACAGCCCAATCAGCCCCAGCATTTT

J: TRBJ1-3
D: TRBD1
size: few
V: TRBV6-5
CDR3: CASRKSGGYPNTIYF
DNA: TGTGCCAGCAGAAAATCAGGGGGCTATCCAAACACCATATATTTT

J: TRBJ2-7
D: -
size: -
V: TRBV27
CDR3: CASSLSRGYEQYF
DNA: TGTGCCAGCAGTTTATCGAGGGGGTACGAGCAGTACTTC

J: TRBJ1-4
D: -
size: -
V: TRBV6-5
CDR3: CASGHTQDEKLFF
DNA: TGTGCCAGCGGTCATACACAAGATGAAAAACTGTTTTTT

J: TRBJ2-5
D: -
size: few
V: TRBV10-3
CDR3: CAISGGPPTGETQYF
DNA: TGTGCCATCAGTGGTGGGCCGCCGACGGGGGAGACCCAGTACTTC

J: TRBJ1-1
D: -
size: -
V: TRBV7-2
CDR3: CASSSAGGIGTEAFF
DNA: TGTGCCAGCAGCTCAGCGGGGGGGATCGGCACTGAAGCTTTCTTT

J: TRBJ2-1
D: TRBD2
size: few
V: TRBV13
CDR3: CASSDTGLARNEQFF
DNA: TGTGCCAGCAGCGATACGGGACTAGCGAGGAATGAGCAGTTCTTC

J: TRBJ2-1
D: TRBD2
size: -
V: TRBV7-9
CDR3: CASSLLTSGGRYNEQFF
DNA: TGTGCCAGCAGCTTACTGACTAGCGGGGGCAGATACAATGAGCAGTTCTTC

J: TRBJ1-1
D: -
size: few
V: TRBV18
CDR3: CASSPQGAMNTEAFF
DNA: TGTGCCAGCTCACCCCAGGGTGCCATGAACACTGAAGCTTTCTTT

J: TRBJ2-7
D: TRBD1
size: medium-sized
V: TRBV27
CDR3: CASSNGQGSYEQYF
DNA: TGTGCCAGCAGTAACGGACAGGGTTCCTACGAGCAGTACTTC

J: TRBJ2-4
D: TRBD2
size: few
V: TRBV12-3/TRBV12-4
CDR3: CASSLGLAGGLGIQYF
DNA: TGTGCCAGCAGTTTAGGGCTAGCGGGCGGATTGGGCATTCAGTACTTC

J: TRBJ2-7
D: TRBD1
size: -
V: TRBV6-5
CDR3: CASSYSDRGLYEQYF
DNA: TGTGCCAGCAGTTACTCCGACAGGGGGCTCTACGAGCAGTACTTC

J: TRBJ2-7
D: -
size: few
V: TRBV10-1
CDR3: CASSESVDYVEQYF
DNA: TGCGCCAGCAGCGAGTCGGTAGACTACGTAGAGCAGTACTTC

J: TRBJ2-5
D: -
size: few
V: TRBV15
CDR3: CATSSKWGIRTQYF
DNA: TGTGCCACCAGCAGCAAATGGGGTATACGGACCCAGTACTTC

J: TRBJ1-5
D: -
size: few
V: TRBV19
CDR3: CASSIEGGGRVAWPQHF
DNA: TGTGCCAGTAGTATAGAGGGCGGGGGCAGGGTGGCGTGGCCCCAGCATTTT

J: TRBJ2-5
D: -
size: -
V: TRBV13
CDR3: CASRRDIQETQYF
DNA: TGTGCCAGCAGGAGGGACATCCAAGAGACCCAGTACTTC

J: TRBJ2-7
D: -
size: -
V: TRBV7-9
CDR3: CASSFQGAVYEQYF
DNA: TGTGCCAGCAGCTTCCAGGGAGCAGTCTACGAGCAGTACTTC

J: TRBJ2-7
D: TRBD1
size: -
V: TRBV5-4
CDR3: CASSQDIRGRCYEQYF
DNA: TGCGCCAGCAGCCAAGATATCAGGGGGCGGTGCTACGAGCAGTACTTC

J: TRBJ1-5
D: -
size: many
V: TRBV18
CDR3: CASSPPRQSNQPQHF
DNA: TGTGCCAGCTCACCACCGAGGCAGAGCAATCAGCCCCAGCATTTT

J: TRBJ1-6
D: -
size: few
V: TRBV6-1
CDR3: CASSEARYNSPLHF
DNA: TGTGCCAGCAGTGAAGCCCGATATAATTCACCCCTCCACTTT

J: TRBJ1-3
D: -
size: few
V: TRBV5-5
CDR3: CASSLSIATDSTIYF
DNA: TGTGCCAGCAGCTTGTCGATCGCAACGGATAGCACCATATATTTT

J: TRBJ2-2
D: -
size: few
V: TRBV6-4
CDR3: CASSDRGTTGELFF
DNA: TGTGCCAGCAGTGACAGGGGGACCACCGGGGAGCTGTTTTTT

J: TRBJ2-3
D: TRBD1
size: -
V: TRBV12-3/TRBV12-4
CDR3: CASRITGAGTDTQYF
DNA: TGTGCCAGCAGGATCACAGGGGCGGGCACAGATACGCAGTATTTT

J: TRBJ2-4
D: TRBD1
size: few
V: TRBV6-6
CDR3: CASSYSGGENIQYF
DNA: TGTGCCAGCAGTTACTCAGGGGGCGAAAACATTCAGTACTTC

J: TRBJ1-4
D: TRBD1
size: few
V: TRBV5-1
CDR3: CASSPGQGAEKLFF
DNA: TGCGCCAGCAGCCCAGGACAGGGGGCTGAAAAACTGTTTTTT

J: TRBJ2-1
D: TRBD2
size: few
V: TRBV30
CDR3: CAWASGGDNEQFF
DNA: TGTGCCTGGGCTAGCGGGGGCGACAATGAGCAGTTCTTC

J: TRBJ2-3
D: -
size: medium-sized
V: TRBV5-4
CDR3: CASSLAGVNTDTQYF
DNA: TGTGCCAGCAGCTTGGCGGGGGTGAACACAGATACGCAGTATTTT

J: TRBJ2-7
D: -
size: -
V: TRBV7-2
CDR3: CASSAAGQGSYEQYF
DNA: TGTGCCAGCAGCGCCGCGGGGCAGGGTAGCTACGAGCAGTACTTC

J: TRBJ2-3
D: TRBD2
size: once
V: TRBV13
CDR3: CASGSGGKRDTQYF
DNA: TGCGCCAGCGGGAGCGGGGGGAAGCGGGATACGCAGTATTTT

J: TRBJ1-5
D: -
size: -
V: TRBV6-6
CDR3: CASSYVGQPQHF
DNA: TGTGCCAGCAGTTACGTGGGTCAGCCCCAGCATTTT

J: TRBJ2-4
D: TRBD1
size: once
V: TRBV19
CDR3: CASSIPGQGPIKYF
DNA: TGTGCCAGTAGTATCCCGGGACAGGGGCCTATTAAGTACTTC

J: TRBJ1-4
D: -
size: few
V: TRBV6-5
CDR3: CASKGRVNEKLFF
DNA: TGTGCCAGCAAGGGGCGCGTTAATGAAAAACTGTTTTTT

J: TRBJ2-5
D: TRBD1
size: few
V: TRBV27
CDR3: CASSLGQGRGQETQYF
DNA: TGTGCCAGCAGTTTAGGACAGGGACGGGGCCAAGAGACCCAGTACTTC

J: TRBJ2-3
D: TRBD2
size: -
V: TRBV6-5
CDR3: CASSYGGGASDTQYF
DNA: TGTGCCAGCAGTTATGGCGGGGGGGCGTCAGATACGCAGTATTTT

J: TRBJ2-5
D: -
size: -
V: TRBV6-5
CDR3: CASSGQPQETQYF
DNA: TGCGCCAGCAGTGGTCAACCCCAAGAGACCCAGTACTTC

J: TRBJ2-7
D: -
size: few
V: TRBV30
CDR3: CAWRPSGTSPREQYF
DNA: TGTGCCTGGAGGCCTTCCGGGACCTCTCCACGCGAGCAGTACTTC

J: TRBJ2-5
D: -
size: few
V: TRBV6-2/TRBV6-3
CDR3: CASSFSRDQYF
DNA: TGTGCCAGCAGTTTCTCGCGGGACCAGTACTTC

J: TRBJ1-5
D: -
size: few
V: TRBV15
CDR3: CATSRSSQPQHF
DNA: TGTGCCACCAGCAGATCTTCTCAGCCCCAGCATTTT

J: TRBJ2-3
D: TRBD2
size: -
V: TRBV12-3/TRBV12-4
CDR3: CASTFSGGTDTQYF
DNA: TGTGCCAGCACTTTTAGCGGGGGCACAGATACGCAGTATTTT

J: TRBJ1-2
D: -
size: once
V: TRBV7-9
CDR3: CAASLTGAYGYTF
DNA: TGTGCCGCGAGCCTTACAGGTGCTTATGGCTACACCTTC

J: TRBJ2-6
D: -
size: -
V: TRBV12-3/TRBV12-4
CDR3: CASGGSGANVLTF
DNA: TGTGCCAGCGGAGGCTCTGGGGCCAACGTCCTGACTTTC

J: TRBJ2-6
D: -
size: few
V: TRBV6-5
CDR3: CASSSQGAGANVLTF
DNA: TGTGCCAGCAGTTCCCAGGGTGCTGGGGCCAACGTCCTGACTTTC

J: TRBJ1-4
D: TRBD1
size: -
V: TRBV5-1
CDR3: CASSLPQGTNEKLFF
DNA: TGCGCCAGCAGCTTGCCACAGGGGACTAATGAAAAACTGTTTTTT

J: TRBJ2-5
D: -
size: -
V: TRBV2
CDR3: CASTLRGAKETQYF
DNA: TGTGCCAGCACCCTGCGGGGCGCGAAAGAGACCCAGTACTTC

J: TRBJ2-3
D: TRBD2
size: -
V: TRBV10-2
CDR3: CASSPGGARDTQYF
DNA: TGCGCCAGCAGTCCGGGGGGGGCGAGAGATACGCAGTATTTT

J: TRBJ2-7
D: TRBD1
size: -
V: TRBV19
CDR3: CASGKRGQGYEQYF
DNA: TGTGCCAGCGGCAAGAGAGGACAGGGCTACGAGCAGTACTTC

J: TRBJ1-6
D: -
size: few
V: TRBV14
CDR3: CASSQAPGMFSPLHF
DNA: TGTGCCAGCAGCCAAGCTCCAGGGATGTTTTCACCCCTCCACTTT

J: TRBJ2-7
D: -
size: -
V: TRBV6-5
CDR3: CASSYSGLYSEQYF
DNA: TGTGCCAGCAGTTACTCGGGGCTATATTCCGAGCAGTACTTC